This T cell receptor (beta chain) was sequenced during a study of T cell responses to AZD1222 COVID-19 vaccine. The data were produced by immunoSEQ multiplex PCR, yet TCRdb's version contains in-frame clones alone and is incomplete. The table records 59,000 or so clones, around 80% of them present only once. With 1 base removed from V and 1 base from J, the gap between germline ends came to 10 bases. CDR3 size: 15 residues. Germline V gives CDR1 LGHNA, CDR2 YSLEER. This clone is a singleton in its sample. The receptor's source is an adult in good health. Sequencing used peripheral blood, obtained on day 0 of AZD1222 vaccination. The rearrangement joins TRBV4-3 to TRBJ1-1; perhaps TRBD1 as D (5 bases). CDR3 amino acids: CASSQGSTANTEAFF. CDR3 in DNA: TGCGCCAGCAGCCAAGGGTCGACAGCGAACACTGAAGCTTTCTTT.